The 24 T cell receptor beta chains below come from one sample, sequenced in a study of T cell clonotyping in hematopoietic cell transplantation. Here immunoSEQ multiplex PCR was the method, and the copy in TCRdb shows in-frame clones only, minus some. The table lists about 5,900 clones, roughly 89% of them singletons. The sequenced sample was peripheral blood mononuclear cells, obtained 100 days after allogeneic stem cell transplant. Receptors originate from a male patient aged 40 to 50 who had an allogeneic stem cell transplant from an unrelated donor, so the T cells may come from the graft donor. Some clones in this sample may be carry-over from other donors' samples.

The chain employs TRBV5-1 and TRBJ1-4, with D unresolved. The CDR3 contains 13 residues. From germline, CDR1 is SGHRS and CDR2 YFSETQ. V was shortened by 0 bases and J by 5 bases, with 5 bases between the two germline ends. In nucleotides, the CDR3 is TGCGCCAGCAGCTTGGAGCAGAATGAAAAACTGTTTTTT. It codes for CASSLEQNEKLFF.

A few counts support this clone. The V gene is TRBV10-2, the J gene TRBJ2-7; a possible D gene is TRBD2 (5 bases). Germline CDR1 is WSHSY and CDR2 is SAAADI. CDR3 length: 13 residues. The ends were cut back, 8 bases at V and 3 bases at J, with 14 bases in the middle. The CDR3 nucleotides read TGCGCCAGCGGCCCGGGGTTGGACTACGAGCAGTACTTC. Amino acids: CASGPGLDYEQYF.

The chain links TRBV9 to TRBJ2-1; possibly TRBD2 for D (6 bases). The CDR3 runs to 13 residues. The V end was cut by 6 bases, the J end by 4 bases, with 11 bases between. CDR1 and CDR2 from the germline V gene are SGDLS and YYNGEE. DNA of the CDR3: TGTGCCAGCACCGGGACTGGGTACAATGAGCAGTTCTTC. This gives the protein CASTGTGYNEQFF.

V gene TRBV7-9 combines with J gene TRBJ2-7; TRBD1 matches 9 bases. This CDR3 region has 14 residues. V dropped 4 bases and J dropped 6; count of bases not matched to a gene: 7. Germline values: CDR1 SEHNR, CDR2 FQNEAQ (reference sequence). The CDR3 DNA reads as TGTGCCAGCAGCTCCGGGACAGGGTTTCTCGAGCAGTACTTC. It yields the protein CASSSGTGFLEQYF. The full variable domain, rest sourced from reference TRBV7-9 and TRBJ2-7, is DTGVSQNPRHKITKRGQNVTFRCDPISEHNRLYWYRQTLGQGPEFLTYFQNEAQLEKSRLLSDRFSAERPKGSFSTLEIQRTEQGDSAMYLCASSSGTGFLEQYFGPGTRLTVT.

The chain combines TRBV27 with TRBJ1-3; no firm D call. The V gene's germline CDR1 is MNHEY and CDR2 SMNVEV (reference sequence). Trimming removed 5 bases from V and 1 base from J, with 6 bases in between. The CDR3 is made up of 13 amino acids. The CDR3 nucleotides read TGTGCCAGCAGTCCGGGGTCTGGAAACACCATATATTTT. It encodes CASSPGSGNTIYF.

This clone came up once. The V call is TRBV15, the J call TRBJ2-1; D unclear. The CDR3 is 17 amino acids. V lost 0 bases and J 0 bases, leaving 12 bases between the germline ends. Germline-derived CDR1 and CDR2 are LNHNV and YYDKDF (reference sequence). The CDR3 loop is CATSRDWAASSYNEQFF. CDR3 sequence (DNA): TGTGCCACCAGCAGAGATTGGGCAGCTAGCTCCTACAATGAGCAGTTCTTC.

The chain employs TRBV30 and TRBJ1-2; perhaps TRBD1 as D (6 bases). V was clipped by 0 bases and J by 0 bases, with 17 bases between them. The CDR3 covers 17 residues. Germline CDR1 reads GTSNPN; CDR2 reads SVGIG (reference sequence). CDR3 amino acids: CAWSVFPGQKANYGYTF. DNA of the CDR3: TGTGCCTGGAGTGTATTCCCCGGACAGAAAGCTAACTATGGCTACACCTTC.

The chain combines TRBV7-6 with TRBJ2-3, with D perhaps TRBD2 (6 bases). CDR3 length: 15 residues. The germline gives CDR1 SGHVS, CDR2 FNYEAQ. V lost 5 bases and J lost 0, with 12 bases in between. Written as DNA, the CDR3 is TGTGCCAGCAGCCGACTAGATTCTAGCACAGATACGCAGTATTTT. Translating gives CASSRLDSSTDTQYF.

In this sample, this clone turned up once. This chain connects TRBV5-1 to TRBJ1-2; TRBD1 aligns across 11 bases. There are 15 residues in the CDR3. V dropped 6 bases and J dropped 8; count of bases not matched to a gene: 12. Germline CDR1 is SGHRS and CDR2 is YFSETQ. The CDR3 nucleotides are TGCGCCAGCACTTCCGGACAGGGGGCCGTTAGAGGCTACACCTTC. This sequence encodes CASTSGQGAVRGYTF.

This chain uses TRBV28 with TRBJ2-1; 8 bases map to TRBD2. Germline V gene lookup returns CDR1 MDHEN and CDR2 SYDVKM. Trimming took 5 bases from V and 7 from J; bases not matched to a gene: 7. The CDR3 has 14 amino acids. CDR3 coding DNA: TGTGCCAGCAGTCGCCGGGGGGGCGAGAATGAGCAGTTCTTC. This sequence encodes CASSRRGGENEQFF.

This chain connects TRBV5-8 to TRBJ1-1, with D possibly being TRBD1 (6 bases). V lost 1 base, J lost 1 base, and 17 bases lay in between. The CDR3 has 17 residues. Germline values: CDR1 SGHTS, CDR2 YDEGEE. The chain's CDR3 is CASSLRPPLTGNTEAFF. Here the CDR3 DNA reads TGTGCCAGCAGCTTGAGGCCCCCTCTGACAGGGAACACTGAAGCTTTCTTT.

The V gene is TRBV30, the J gene TRBJ2-1; a weak D match, TRBD2 (5 bases). Germline V CDR1 and CDR2: GTSNPN, SVGIG (reference sequence). CDR3 size: 11 residues. The V and J ends lost 0 bases and 11 bases respectively, with 8 bases between them. The CDR3 is CAWSVRGQQFF. CDR3 in DNA: TGTGCCTGGAGTGTACGAGGGCAGCAGTTCTTC.

On this clone: One end of the junction varies from germline; a read error may be responsible. The rearrangement uses TRBV9 and TRBJ1-2; TRBD1 matches 10 bases. The germline V gene has CDR1 SGDLS and CDR2 YYNGEE. The CDR3 is 13 amino acids. CDR3 loop: CAGSVLTGGGYTF. CDR3 in DNA: TGTGCCGGCAGCGTACTGACAGGGGGCGGCTACACCTTC.

V is TRBV6-5 and J is TRBJ1-2; possible D gene TRBD1, 5 bases. V was trimmed by 4 bases and J by 8 bases, leaving 14 bases between them. Germline V gene data show CDR1 as MNHEY and CDR2 as SVGAGI. The CDR3 consists of 13 residues. CDR3 in amino acids: CASSSGQWGGYTF. CDR3 DNA sequence: TGTGCCAGCAGTTCAGGGCAGTGGGGCGGCTACACCTTC.

The V gene is TRBV30, the J gene TRBJ1-6, with unresolved D. The CDR3 covers 12 residues. Trimming took 3 bases from V and 5 from J, leaving 5 bases between them. Germline V lookup: CDR1 GTSNPN, CDR2 SVGIG (reference sequence). The CDR3 region is CAWRPDNSPLHF. CDR3 sequence (DNA): TGTGCCTGGAGGCCCGATAATTCACCCCTCCACTTT.

CDR3: CASSPGAGGDTEAFF. The CDR3 region has the DNA TGTGCCAGCAGCCCCGGGGCCGGCGGGGACACTGAAGCTTTCTTT. The gene calls are TRBV9 and TRBJ1-1, with D tentatively TRBD1 (5 bases). The V end lost 4 bases, the J end lost 3 bases, and 16 bases lay between the germline ends. The germline V gene has CDR1 SGDLS and CDR2 YYNGEE. This CDR3 region has 15 residues.

In its sample, this clone was seen a few times. The chain recombines TRBV7-9 with TRBJ1-2; 10 bases fit TRBD1. CDR1 is SEHNR, CDR2 FQNEAQ, per germline (reference sequence). The CDR3 extends over 16 amino acids. The ends lost 2 bases at V and 7 bases at J; junction bases unmatched: 10. CDR3 sequence reads: CASSLLSGTGDPGYTF. The DNA for the CDR3 is TGTGCCAGCAGCTTACTTTCCGGGACAGGGGACCCTGGCTACACCTTC.

The chain employs TRBV7-9 and TRBJ1-1; maybe TRBD1 (5 bases). Germline values: CDR1 SEHNR, CDR2 FQNEAQ (reference sequence). Trimming took off 2 bases at V and 1 base at J, with 8 bases between the two ends. CDR3 length: 14 residues. The chain's CDR3 is CASSLRGANTEAFF. The CDR3 DNA reads TGTGCCAGCAGCTTAAGGGGAGCGAACACTGAAGCTTTCTTT.

There are a few counts of this clone. The chain joins TRBV7-8 to TRBJ2-7; the D is unclear. The V gene's germline CDR1 is SGHVS and CDR2 FQNEAQ. Deletions cut 3 bases from V and 4 bases from J, with 4 bases between. The CDR3 length is 11 residues. CDR3 DNA sequence: TGTGCCAGCAGCTTCAGATACGAGCAGTACTTC. It is translated as CASSFRYEQYF.

The rearrangement joins TRBV30 to TRBJ2-1, with D uncertain. The germline V gene has CDR1 GTSNPN and CDR2 SVGIG (reference sequence). The CDR3 consists of 11 residues. V dropped 4 bases and J dropped 4 bases, with 5 bases sitting between them. In nucleotides, the CDR3 is TGTGCCTGGAACTGGTACAATGAGCAGTTCTTC. Its translation: CAWNWYNEQFF.

This clone was detected only a few times. This chain links TRBV6-5 with TRBJ1-2; the D is unclear. Germline values: CDR1 MNHEY, CDR2 SVGAGI. V lost 6 bases and J 2 bases, leaving 10 bases between the germline ends. The CDR3 covers 13 residues. CDR3 residues: CASRQRTNYGYTF. The CDR3 DNA is TGTGCCAGCAGACAACGGACGAACTATGGCTACACCTTC.

This chain links TRBV6-1 with TRBJ1-1; D is unresolved. Germline lookup yields CDR1 MNHNS and CDR2 SASEGT. V gave up 4 bases and J gave up 0 bases, with 6 bases separating them. CDR3 length equals 13 residues. In DNA, the CDR3 is TGTGCCAGCAGTGCGGCCTTGAACACTGAAGCTTTCTTT. Protein product: CASSAALNTEAFF.

This chain links TRBV19 with TRBJ1-2; D unclear. CDR3 length: 17 amino acids. V was cut by 7 bases and J by 4 bases, with 25 bases left in between. Per the germline V gene, CDR1 is LNHDA and CDR2 is SQIVND (reference sequence). CDR3 nucleotides: TGTGCCAGTATTGCGAAGGTTCTGACGGGAGGATCCTATGGCTACACCTTC. Translated, it gives CASIAKVLTGGSYGYTF. Based on the CDR3 plus reference TRBV19 and TRBJ1-2, the full variable domain is DGGITQSPKYLFRKEGQNVTLSCEQNLNHDAMYWYRQDPGQGLRLIYYSQIVNDFQKGDIAEGYSVSREKKESFPLTVTSAQKNPTAFYLCASIAKVLTGGSYGYTFGSGTRLTVV.

This chain links TRBV19 with TRBJ2-1; either TRBD1 or TRBD2 may supply D (5 bases each). V was trimmed by 5 bases and J by 5 bases, leaving 13 bases between them. Germline V gives CDR1 LNHDA, CDR2 SQIVND (reference sequence). The CDR3 extends over 14 amino acids. In DNA, the CDR3 is TGTGCCAGTAGTCCGAGGGGTCTTAACAATGAGCAGTTCTTC. Protein product: CASSPRGLNNEQFF.